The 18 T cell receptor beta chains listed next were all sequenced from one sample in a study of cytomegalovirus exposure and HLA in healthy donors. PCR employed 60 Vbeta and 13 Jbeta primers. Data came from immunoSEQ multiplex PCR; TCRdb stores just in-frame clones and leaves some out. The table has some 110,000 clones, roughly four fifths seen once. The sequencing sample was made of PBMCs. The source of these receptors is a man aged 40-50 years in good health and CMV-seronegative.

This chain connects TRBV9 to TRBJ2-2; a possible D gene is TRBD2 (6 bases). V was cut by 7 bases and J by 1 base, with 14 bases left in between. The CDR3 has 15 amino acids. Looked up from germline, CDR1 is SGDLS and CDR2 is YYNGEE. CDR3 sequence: CASAMGGLNTGELFF. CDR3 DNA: TGTGCCAGCGCTATGGGAGGCCTGAACACCGGGGAGCTGTTTTTT.

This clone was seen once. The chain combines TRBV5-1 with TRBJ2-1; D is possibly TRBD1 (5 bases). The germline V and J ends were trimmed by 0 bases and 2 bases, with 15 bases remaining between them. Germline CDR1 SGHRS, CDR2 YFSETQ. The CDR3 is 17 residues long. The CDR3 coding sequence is TGCGCCAGCAGCTTGGTCCCGACAGATATAGCCTACAATGAGCAGTTCTTC. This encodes CASSLVPTDIAYNEQFF.

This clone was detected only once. The CDR3 coding sequence is TGTGCCAGCAGTCCTCGGGTAGCGGGAGTGTCCTACAATGAGCAGTTCTTC. It is translated as CASSPRVAGVSYNEQFF. This chain links TRBV27 with TRBJ2-1; 9 bases fit TRBD2. The CDR3 runs 17 residues. The J segment lost 1 base and the V segment lost 5 bases, leaving 9 bases of the junction unmatched. Germline V gene data show CDR1 as MNHEY and CDR2 as SMNVEV (reference sequence).

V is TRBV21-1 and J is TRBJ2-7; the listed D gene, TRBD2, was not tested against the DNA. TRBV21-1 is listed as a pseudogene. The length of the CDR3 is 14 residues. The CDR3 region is CASSKVRGLYEQYF. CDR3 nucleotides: TGTGCCAGCAGCAAAGTCCGGGGACTCTACGAGCAGTACTTC.

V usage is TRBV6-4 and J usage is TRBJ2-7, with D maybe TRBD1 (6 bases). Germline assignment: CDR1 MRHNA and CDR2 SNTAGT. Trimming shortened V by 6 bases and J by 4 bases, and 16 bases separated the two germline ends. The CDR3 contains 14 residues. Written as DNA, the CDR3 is TGTGCCAGCAGCCCCGACAGGAATTCTTACGAGCAGTACTTC. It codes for CASSPDRNSYEQYF.

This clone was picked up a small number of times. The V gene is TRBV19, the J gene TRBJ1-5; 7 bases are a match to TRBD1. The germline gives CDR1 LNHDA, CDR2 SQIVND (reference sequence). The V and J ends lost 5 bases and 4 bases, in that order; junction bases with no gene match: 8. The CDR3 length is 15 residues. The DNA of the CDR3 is TGTGCCAGTAGTCCCACTAGGACAGGAAATCAGCCCCAGCATTTT. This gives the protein CASSPTRTGNQPQHF.

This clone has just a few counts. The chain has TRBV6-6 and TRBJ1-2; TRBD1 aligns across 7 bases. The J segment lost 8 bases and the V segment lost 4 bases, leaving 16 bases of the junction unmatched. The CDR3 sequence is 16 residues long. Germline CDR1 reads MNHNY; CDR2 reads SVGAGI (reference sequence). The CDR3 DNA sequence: TGTGCCAGCAGTTCACGAGGACAGGAGTTCAGTTGGGGCTACACCTTC. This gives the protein CASSSRGQEFSWGYTF.

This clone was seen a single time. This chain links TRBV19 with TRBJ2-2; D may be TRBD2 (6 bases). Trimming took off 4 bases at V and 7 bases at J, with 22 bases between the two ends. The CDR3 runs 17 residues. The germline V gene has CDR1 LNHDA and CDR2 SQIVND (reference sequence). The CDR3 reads CASSRRASHPVGGELFF. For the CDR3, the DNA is TGTGCCAGTAGTAGGAGGGCCTCCCATCCGGTAGGCGGGGAGCTGTTTTTT.

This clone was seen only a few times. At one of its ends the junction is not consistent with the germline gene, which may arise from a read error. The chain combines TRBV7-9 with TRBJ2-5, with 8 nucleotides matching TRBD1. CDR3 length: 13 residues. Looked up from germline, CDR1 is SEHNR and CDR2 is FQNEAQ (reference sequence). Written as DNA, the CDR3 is TGTTCCAGCACCGGGACAGGCCAAGAGACCCAGTACTTC. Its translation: CSSTGTGQETQYF.

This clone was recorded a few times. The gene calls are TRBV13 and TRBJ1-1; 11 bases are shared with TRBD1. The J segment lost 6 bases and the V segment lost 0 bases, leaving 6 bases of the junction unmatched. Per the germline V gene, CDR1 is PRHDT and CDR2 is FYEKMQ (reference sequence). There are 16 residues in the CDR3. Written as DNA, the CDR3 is TGTGCCAGCAGCTTAGGCGTGGGACAGGGGGAACCTGAAGCTTTCTTT. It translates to CASSLGVGQGEPEAFF.

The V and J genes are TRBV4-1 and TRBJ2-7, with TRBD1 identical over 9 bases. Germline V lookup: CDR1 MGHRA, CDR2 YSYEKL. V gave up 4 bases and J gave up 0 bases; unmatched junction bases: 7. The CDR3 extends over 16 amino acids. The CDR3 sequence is CASSPQDRGSSYEQYF. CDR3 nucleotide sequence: TGCGCCAGCAGCCCCCAGGACAGGGGAAGCTCCTACGAGCAGTACTTC.

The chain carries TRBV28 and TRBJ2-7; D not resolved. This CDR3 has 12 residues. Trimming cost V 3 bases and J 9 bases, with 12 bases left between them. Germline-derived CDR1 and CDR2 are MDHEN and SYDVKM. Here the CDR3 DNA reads TGTGCCAGCAGTTTGGGCAGTCTTATGCAGTACTTC. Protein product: CASSLGSLMQYF.

CDR3 protein: CAAELAGVDEQYF. In DNA form, the CDR3 reads TGTGCCGCGGAACTAGCGGGAGTGGACGAGCAGTACTTC. This chain joins TRBV19 and TRBJ2-7, with 11 nucleotides matching TRBD2. Germline loops: CDR1 LNHDA, CDR2 SQIVND (reference sequence). Trimming cost V 11 bases and J 5 bases; bases outside gene matches: 8. The CDR3 has 13 amino acids.

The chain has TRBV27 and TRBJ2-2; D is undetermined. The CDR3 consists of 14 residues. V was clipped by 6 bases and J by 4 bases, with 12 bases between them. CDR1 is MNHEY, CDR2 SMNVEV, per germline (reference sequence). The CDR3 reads CASRIGQTTGELFF. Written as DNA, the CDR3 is TGTGCCAGCAGAATTGGGCAGACCACCGGGGAGCTGTTTTTT.

CDR3 nucleotides: TGCGCCAGCAGCCAAGCCGGGACAGGGTACACTGAAGCTTTCTTT. Residues: CASSQAGTGYTEAFF. This chain joins TRBV4-1 and TRBJ1-1, with 9 bases matching TRBD1. With 1 base clipped from V and 3 bases from J, the junction kept 3 bases outside the gene matches. Germline loops: CDR1 MGHRA, CDR2 YSYEKL. The CDR3 runs to 15 residues.

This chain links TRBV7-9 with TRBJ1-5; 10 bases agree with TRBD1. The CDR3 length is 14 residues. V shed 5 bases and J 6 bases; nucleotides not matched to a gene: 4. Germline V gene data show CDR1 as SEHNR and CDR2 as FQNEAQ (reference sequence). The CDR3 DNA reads TGTGCCAGCAGCCCGGACAGGGGGGCTCAGCCCCAGCATTTT. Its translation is CASSPDRGAQPQHF.

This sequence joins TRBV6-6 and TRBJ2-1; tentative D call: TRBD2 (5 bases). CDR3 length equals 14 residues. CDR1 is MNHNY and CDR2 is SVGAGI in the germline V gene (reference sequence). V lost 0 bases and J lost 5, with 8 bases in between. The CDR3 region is CASSYSAEDNEQFF. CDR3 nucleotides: TGTGCCAGCAGTTACTCGGCGGAGGACAATGAGCAGTTCTTC.

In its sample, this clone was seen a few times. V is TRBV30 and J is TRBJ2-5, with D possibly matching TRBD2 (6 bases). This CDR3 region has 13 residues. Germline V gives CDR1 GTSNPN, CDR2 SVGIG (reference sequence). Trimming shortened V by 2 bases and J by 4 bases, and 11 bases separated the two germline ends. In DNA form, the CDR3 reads TGTGCCTGGAGTAGGAGGGCTCGAGAGACCCAGTACTTC. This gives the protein CAWSRRARETQYF. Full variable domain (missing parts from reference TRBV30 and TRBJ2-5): SQTIHQWPATLVQPVGSPLSLECTVEGTSNPNLYWYRQAAGRGLQLLFYSVGIGQISSEVPQNLSASRPQDRQFILSSKKLLLSDSGFYLCAWSRRARETQYFGPGTRLLVL.